The TCR beta chain described here comes from a study of OX40 agonist ivuxolimab in advanced cancers. The table came from immunoSEQ multiplex PCR; TCRdb's copy has only in-frame clones and leaves some out. The sample holds about 70,000 clones, 86% seen once. Germline CDR1 is GTSNPN and CDR2 is SVGIG (reference sequence). The CDR3 is made up of 11 amino acids. The V end was cut by 2 bases, the J end by 1 base, with 3 bases between. The sequence was collected from an adult with an advanced solid tumor such as melanoma, head and neck, liver or kidney cancer. Sample: CD4+ or CD8+ T cells sorted from blood, taken in a trial of the OX40 agonist ivuxolimab. This chain links TRBV30 with TRBJ2-7; D is ambiguous. The CDR3 sequence: CAWSKSYEQYF. For the CDR3, the DNA is TGTGCCTGGAGTAAATCCTACGAGCAGTACTTC.